These T cell receptor beta chains were read from a single sample in a study of shared clonotypes between healthy human individuals. TCRdb's copy holds only in-frame clones and misses some; the assay was immunoSEQ multiplex PCR. The repertoire has some 800,000 clones, over 90% of them found once; the top ten carry nearly 25%. The sequencing input was naive CD8+ T cells sorted from blood. The source of these receptors is a man between 25 and 39 years old in good health. Both conserved end residues are part of each CDR3.

J: TRBJ2-1; V: TRBV30; CDR3: CAWSATRLATGNEQFF
J: TRBJ2-1; V: TRBV11-1; CDR3: CASSRTSGGYNEQFF
J: TRBJ2-7; V: TRBV7-9; CDR3: CASSLARYEQYF
J: TRBJ1-2; V: TRBV19; CDR3: CASTGGQGLSYGYTF
J: TRBJ2-7; V: TRBV5-1; CDR3: CASSLGTGGYEQYF
J: TRBJ1-1; V: TRBV27; CDR3: CASIGQADTEAFF
J: TRBJ2-7; V: TRBV7-2; CDR3: CASSQWDRLYEQYF
J: TRBJ2-3; V: TRBV5-8; CDR3: CASRTQATASTDTQYF
J: TRBJ2-7; V: TRBV6-6; CDR3: CASSLPGLAGYEQYF
J: TRBJ2-1; V: TRBV5-1; CDR3: CASSLTTGGNEQFF
J: TRBJ2-2; V: TRBV7-6; CDR3: CASSLGRGGTTGELFF
J: TRBJ1-1; V: TRBV29-1; CDR3: CSYRDSRPIPEAFF
J: TRBJ1-2; V: TRBV2; CDR3: CASSEGTEVYENYGYTF
J: TRBJ2-5; V: TRBV9; CDR3: CASSVGSLQETQYF
J: TRBJ2-2; V: TRBV10-1; CDR3: CASSEDFTGELFF
J: TRBJ2-3; V: TRBV7-9; CDR3: CASSQSGSGTDTQYF
J: TRBJ2-1; V: TRBV7-8; CDR3: CASSLFQVVGRNRNEQFF
J: TRBJ2-2; V: TRBV5-6; CDR3: CASSLSSTGELFF
J: TRBJ2-5; V: TRBV7-9; CDR3: CASSPTGDGEETQYF
J: TRBJ2-7; V: TRBV7-2; CDR3: CASSLRSGGSDEQYF
J: TRBJ2-7; V: TRBV11-2; CDR3: CASSLTGLPGEQYF
J: TRBJ2-1; V: TRBV7-9; CDR3: CASSLRDYNEQFF
J: TRBJ2-2; V: TRBV19; CDR3: CACETSWTGELFF
J: TRBJ2-1; V: TRBV5-1; CDR3: CASSLVFVSDNEQFF
J: TRBJ2-3; V: TRBV28; CDR3: CASSRPSGRAFAPDTQYF
J: TRBJ2-5; V: TRBV5-4; CDR3: CASSQGGLAGPQETQYF
J: TRBJ2-4; V: TRBV7-8; CDR3: CASSLELAPKNIQYF
J: TRBJ2-7; V: TRBV15; CDR3: CATSRDLASYEQYF
J: TRBJ1-4; V: TRBV2; CDR3: CASRVGQGLFF
J: TRBJ2-7; V: TRBV23-1; CDR3: CASSLPGQVQGEQYF
J: TRBJ2-7; V: TRBV9; CDR3: CASSVGGPSYEQYF
J: TRBJ2-7; V: TRBV7-8; CDR3: CASSLEQASSYEQYF
J: TRBJ1-2; V: TRBV18; CDR3: CASSPRAQGWGYTF
J: TRBJ2-1; V: TRBV7-6; CDR3: CASSATGPSYNEQFF
J: TRBJ2-2; V: TRBV11-3; CDR3: CASSPLQGGELFF
J: TRBJ1-5; V: TRBV6-6; CDR3: CASSLDRSDQPQHF
J: TRBJ2-1; V: TRBV7-8; CDR3: CASSLGGGTSYNEQFF
J: TRBJ2-7; V: TRBV27; CDR3: CASSLRDRQYEQYF
J: TRBJ2-1; V: TRBV7-8; CDR3: CASSWDMNEQFF
J: TRBJ2-7; V: TRBV6-5; CDR3: CASSYSGRANEQYF